A selection of T cell receptor beta chains follows, all from one sample in a study of T cells expressing NK-cell markers. TCRdb re-called the 5' RACE reads; one entry per CDR3 protein, DNA not given. This repertoire comprises 400,000 or so distinct CDR3 sequences; its ten largest clones make up around 10%. Specimen: blood T cells: a sorted CD56 or NKG2C T cell subset, CD4+ or CD8+ T cells, or bulk PBMC T cells (not recorded which). The source of these receptors is a woman between 50 and 59 years old in good health. The CDR3 runs from the conserved cysteine through the conserved F or W.

TRBV10-1	TRBJ2-4	CASSTGAKNIQYF
TRBV5-4	TRBJ2-3	CASSLEGGLAGETDTQYF
TRBV3-1	TRBJ1-1	CASSPGQGSNTEAFF
TRBV5-5	TRBJ2-6	CASSLIKASGANVLTF
TRBV3-1	TRBJ1-2	CASSQESARFYGYTF
TRBV5-6	TRBJ2-1	CASSLGQGFRNEQFF
TRBV7-8	TRBJ2-3	CASSLVGTSGTDTQYF
TRBV29-1	TRBJ2-3	CSARRINTDTQYF
TRBV20-1	TRBJ1-1	CSARPSTNTEAFF
TRBV10-2	TRBJ2-1	CASSGDGQNEQFF
TRBV27	TRBJ2-6	CASSPLVGAGANVLTF
TRBV27	TRBJ2-5	CASSFSSPGTQYF
TRBV5-6	TRBJ2-7	CASSLVAGGIRRNEQYF
TRBV12-3/TRBV12-4	TRBJ1-4	CASSFLSVSEKLFF
TRBV29-1	TRBJ1-5	CSVEQGPSQPQHF
TRBV12-5	TRBJ2-7	CASGLLRTGVGYEQYF
TRBV5-1	TRBJ1-1	CASSLADTEAFF
TRBV19	TRBJ2-3	CASSRREGHTDTQYF
TRBV29-1	TRBJ1-1	CSALWGLGTEAFF
TRBV20-1	TRBJ2-7	CSARDRLAGGPSYEQYF